This T cell receptor (beta chain) was identified in a study of cytomegalovirus exposure and HLA in healthy donors. Study-wide results and limits: Another analysis was done later, and it associated roughly 15,000 TCR beta sequences with HLA alleles at 0.05 false discovery rate.

The CDR3 is 14 amino acids. Per germline, CDR1 SGHAT and CDR2 FQNNGV. This clone was recorded once. Its antigen is not known. PCR was performed using 60 Vbeta and 13 Jbeta primers. This table comes from immunoSEQ multiplex PCR, and its TCRdb copy is limited to in-frame clones, with some not included. The sample shows 90,000 to 120,000 clones, about 70% of them seen only once. This receptor was obtained from a man aged 50 to 60 in good health and CMV-seropositive. The sample taken for sequencing was PBMCs. The genes are TRBV11-2 and TRBJ2-5; 7 bases are a match to TRBD2. Judging by the DNA end, TRBJ2-7 fits better; the J call may be wrong. The CDR3 DNA is TGTGCCAGCAGCTCGCGAGGCGGGAGCTACGAGCAGTACTTC. This translates into CASSSRGGSYEQYF.